The 13 T cell receptor beta chains presented below share a single source sample, sequenced in a study of cytomegalovirus exposure and HLA in healthy donors. PCR primers comprised 60 Vbeta and 13 Jbeta primers. Measured with immunoSEQ multiplex PCR; TCRdb has only the in-frame clones, and not every one. The sample includes about 160,000 clones, approximately 78% of them seen just once. Material: PBMCs. These receptors were obtained from a girl aged 2 to 10 in good health and CMV-seropositive.

This chain connects TRBV4-1 to TRBJ1-5; D is unresolved. CDR1 is MGHRA, CDR2 YSYEKL, per germline. The CDR3 covers 13 residues. Trimming left V 1 base short and J 7 bases short, with 8 bases between. The chain's CDR3 is CASSQVVYQPQHF. CDR3 DNA: TGCGCCAGCAGCCAAGTAGTTTACCAGCCCCAGCATTTT.

This chain links TRBV29-1 with TRBJ1-2, with D possibly being TRBD1 (6 bases). Germline CDR1 SQVTM, CDR2 ANQGSEA. The CDR3 consists of 13 residues. V lost 2 bases and J lost 6, with 13 bases in between. CDR3 DNA sequence: TGCAGCGTTGAAACGGCCGGGGACAATGGCTACACCTTC. Amino acid sequence: CSVETAGDNGYTF.

The gene calls are TRBV6-4 and TRBJ2-2, with D maybe TRBD1 (5 bases). With 6 bases removed from V and 6 bases from J, the gap between germline ends came to 8 bases. The CDR3 length is 12 residues. Looked up from germline, CDR1 is MRHNA and CDR2 is SNTAGT. This CDR3 reads CASRSGSGELFF. CDR3 DNA sequence: TGTGCCAGCAGATCAGGGTCCGGGGAGCTGTTTTTT.

The genes are TRBV11-2 and TRBJ2-2; D gene unclear. The CDR3 consists of 14 residues. V was shortened by 3 bases and J by 4 bases, with 9 bases between the two germline ends. Germline CDR1 SGHAT, CDR2 FQNNGV. CDR3 sequence reads: CASSFLTRTGELFF. CDR3 sequence (DNA): TGTGCCAGCAGCTTTCTGACACGCACCGGGGAGCTGTTTTTT.

The table lists this clone with a few counts. The chain uses TRBV5-1 and TRBJ2-3; possibly TRBD2 for D (6 bases). The CDR3 is made up of 15 amino acids. The V gene's germline CDR1 is SGHRS and CDR2 YFSETQ. V was cut by 2 bases and J by 0 bases, with 10 bases left in between. The CDR3 DNA reads as TGCGCCAGCAGCTTCTGGGGGGTTAGCACAGATACGCAGTATTTT. Its protein is CASSFWGVSTDTQYF.

This chain uses TRBV6-5 with TRBJ1-5; maybe TRBD1 (5 bases). Deletions cut 5 bases from V and 7 bases from J, with 15 bases between. CDR1 is MNHEY and CDR2 is SVGAGI in the germline V gene. The CDR3 loop spans 14 amino acids. For the CDR3, the DNA is TGTGCCAGCAGTGGTCGGGGGGGGGACCAGCCCCAGCATTTT. It is translated as CASSGRGGDQPQHF.

This chain links TRBV30 with TRBJ2-5; D might be TRBD2 (5 bases). V lost 5 bases to trimming and J lost 2 bases, with 12 bases between them. Germline lookup yields CDR1 GTSNPN and CDR2 SVGIG (reference sequence). The CDR3 has 13 amino acids. CDR3 residues: CAWDGLRQETQYF. CDR3 coding DNA: TGTGCCTGGGATGGACTGAGGCAAGAGACCCAGTACTTC. Full variable domain (remainder filled in from reference TRBV30 and TRBJ2-5): SQTIHQWPATLVQPVGSPLSLECTVEGTSNPNLYWYRQAAGRGLQLLFYSVGIGQISSEVPQNLSASRPQDRQFILSSKKLLLSDSGFYLCAWDGLRQETQYFGPGTRLLVL.

This sequence joins TRBV18 and TRBJ1-1; D remains unclear. This CDR3 comprises 14 residues. Germline CDR1 KGHSH, CDR2 LQKENI. V shed 3 bases and J shed 2 bases, with 10 bases lying between them. The CDR3 bases are TGTGCCAGCTCACCGCGCGTTGAAAACACTGAAGCTTTCTTT. Translating it yields CASSPRVENTEAFF.

The chain uses TRBV9 and TRBJ2-5; 7 nucleotides agree with TRBD1. The CDR3 is 13 amino acids. With V trimmed by 4 bases and J by 7 bases, 7 bases remained unmatched. Germline values: CDR1 SGDLS, CDR2 YYNGEE. The CDR3 DNA is TGTGCCAGCAGCACGACAGGGAAGGGGACCCAGTACTTC. It encodes CASSTTGKGTQYF.

This clone was observed a single time. This chain joins TRBV29-1 and TRBJ2-7, with D uncertain. CDR3 length: 9 residues. Germline CDR1 is SQVTM and CDR2 is ANQGSEA. V was cut by 8 bases and J by 0 bases, with 2 bases left in between. This CDR3 is CSLSYEQYF. The CDR3, as DNA: TGCAGCCTCTCCTACGAGCAGTACTTC.

The chain joins TRBV25-1 to TRBJ2-1; D possibly corresponds to TRBD2 (7 bases). The germline V gene encodes CDR1 MGHDK and CDR2 SYGVNS. The CDR3 totals 11 residues. Trimming stripped 8 bases from V and 14 bases from J, with 16 bases between. The CDR3 sequence: CASQGGTKKFF. Here the CDR3 DNA reads TGTGCCAGCCAAGGGGGGACTAAAAAGTTCTTC.

The CDR3 DNA follows: TGTGCCAGCAGCCCCCCCCAGACTAGCGGAGGGGGCACAGATACGCAGTATTTT. Translation gives CASSPPQTSGGGTDTQYF. The chain has TRBV7-9 and TRBJ2-3; 9 bases line up with TRBD2. Germline-derived CDR1 and CDR2 are SEHNR and FQNEAQ (reference sequence). The CDR3 is made up of 18 amino acids. V was clipped by 5 bases and J by 1 base; unmatched bases: 13.

This clone was detected a few times. V usage is TRBV25-1 and J usage is TRBJ2-5; D is perhaps TRBD2 (5 bases). The CDR3 has 16 residues. Between the trimmed V and J ends, which lost 2 bases and 1 base, there was a span of 14 bases. Germline V gives CDR1 MGHDK, CDR2 SYGVNS. CDR3 nucleotides: TGTGCCAGCAGTGAAACAGTAAGGAGGTCCCAAGAGACCCAGTACTTC. Translated, it gives CASSETVRRSQETQYF.